This T cell receptor (beta chain) emerged from a study of OX40 agonist ivuxolimab in advanced cancers. Sampling of blood occurred at baseline, cycle 4 day 1, and cycle 7 day 1. Sequencing used immunoSEQ multiplex PCR; TCRdb keeps in-frame clones, though not all of them. Among about 77,000 clones listed, 89% were seen once. V was cut by 4 bases and J by 0 bases, with 10 bases left in between. CDR3 size: 14 residues. Looked up from germline, CDR1 is SGHRS and CDR2 is YFSETQ. The TCR sequence derives from an adult with an advanced solid tumor such as melanoma, head and neck, liver or kidney cancer. This specimen consisted of CD4+ or CD8+ T cells sorted from blood, obtained in a trial of the OX40 agonist ivuxolimab. The chain recombines TRBV5-1 with TRBJ1-2, with D perhaps matching TRBD1 (5 bases). CDR3: CASSADSPNYGYTF. The CDR3 region has the DNA TGCGCCAGCAGCGCCGACAGCCCTAACTATGGCTACACCTTC.